The clone carrying this T cell receptor (beta chain) was observed many times. Its antigen remains unidentified. Per the germline V gene, CDR1 is LGHDT and CDR2 is YNNKEL (reference sequence). V shed 2 bases and J 8 bases; nucleotides not matched to a gene: 9. This CDR3 contains 15 residues. These data are taken from a study of regulatory T cells in long-lasting Graves disease. Study results and caveats: TCR diversity was lower in persistent than newly diagnosed Graves' disease.

CDR3-region Arm-PCR and iRepertoire HTBI primers produced the TCR beta libraries. TCRdb called the multiplex PCR reads again in MiXCR, with one record for every CDR3 protein. The sample records under 450,000 distinct CDR3 sequences, more than 20% being singletons. Time point indicated: persistent/refractory GD, antithyroid drugs over 5 years with positive TRAb. Extracted RNA from PBMCs served as the source of the TCR library. The source of this sequence is a woman between 40 and 55 years old with Graves disease. The J gene is TRBJ2-4, the V gene TRBV3-1; 7 positions agree with TRBD1. The sample consisted of peripheral blood mononuclear cells (PBMCs), taken when the disease was refractory, from a patient treated with antithyroid drugs. In DNA form, the CDR3 reads TGTGCCAGCAGCCAACTCCAACAGGGGCCGCACATTCAGTACTTC. Protein sequence: CASSQLQQGPHIQYF.